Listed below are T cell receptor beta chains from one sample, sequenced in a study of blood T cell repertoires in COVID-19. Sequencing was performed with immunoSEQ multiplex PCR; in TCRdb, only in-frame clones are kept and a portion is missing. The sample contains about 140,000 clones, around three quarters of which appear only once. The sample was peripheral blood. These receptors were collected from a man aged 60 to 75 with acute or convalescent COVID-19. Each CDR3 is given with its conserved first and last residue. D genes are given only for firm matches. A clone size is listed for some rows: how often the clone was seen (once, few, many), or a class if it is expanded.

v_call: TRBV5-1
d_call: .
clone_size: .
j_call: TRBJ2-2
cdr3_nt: TGCGCCAGCAGCTTGACGGGCACCGGGGAGCTGTTTTTT
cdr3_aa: CASSLTGTGELFF

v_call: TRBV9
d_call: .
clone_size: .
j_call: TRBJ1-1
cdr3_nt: TGTGCCAGCAGCGTAGGAGGGTGGAACACTGAAGCTTTCTTT
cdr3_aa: CASSVGGWNTEAFF

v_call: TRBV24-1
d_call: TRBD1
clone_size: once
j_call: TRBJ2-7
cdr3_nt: TGTGCCACGGAAAGGACAGGGTATGGCTACGAGCAGTACTTC
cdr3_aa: CATERTGYGYEQYF

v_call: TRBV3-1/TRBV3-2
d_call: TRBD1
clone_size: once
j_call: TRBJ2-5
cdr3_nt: TGTGCCAGCAGCCCGGGACAGCGCATCCAAGAGACCCAGTACTTC
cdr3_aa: CASSPGQRIQETQYF

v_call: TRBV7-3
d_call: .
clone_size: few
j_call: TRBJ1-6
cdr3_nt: TGTGCCAGCAGCTCTAGTCCGAATTCACCCCTCCACTTT
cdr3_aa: CASSSSPNSPLHF

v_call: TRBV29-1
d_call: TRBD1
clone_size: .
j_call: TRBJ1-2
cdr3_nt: TGCAGCGTGGGACAGGGGGCGGCACGCGGCTACACCTTC
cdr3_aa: CSVGQGAARGYTF

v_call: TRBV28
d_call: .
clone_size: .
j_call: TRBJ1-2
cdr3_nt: TGTGCCAGCAGTTACTCTTCCGGGAGAGGGAACTATGGCTACACCTTC
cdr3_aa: CASSYSSGRGNYGYTF

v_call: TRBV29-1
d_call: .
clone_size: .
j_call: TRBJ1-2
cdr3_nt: TGCAGCACATGGGACACCGGCTACACCTTC
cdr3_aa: CSTWDTGYTF

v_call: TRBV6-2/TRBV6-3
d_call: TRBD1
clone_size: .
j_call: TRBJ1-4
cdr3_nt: TGTGCCAGCAGTTACTCTCCGGGACAGGGTTTCGTCAATGAAAAACTGTTTTTT
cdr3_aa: CASSYSPGQGFVNEKLFF

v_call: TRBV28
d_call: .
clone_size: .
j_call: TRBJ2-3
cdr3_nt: TGTGCCAGCAGTTTAACTAGCACAGATACGCAGTATTTT
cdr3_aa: CASSLTSTDTQYF

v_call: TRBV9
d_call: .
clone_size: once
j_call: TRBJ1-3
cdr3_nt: TGTGCCAGCAGTCACCGGGAGAGATCATCTGGAAACACCATATATTTT
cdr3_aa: CASSHRERSSGNTIYF

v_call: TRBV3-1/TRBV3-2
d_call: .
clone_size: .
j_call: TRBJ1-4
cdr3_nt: TGTGCCAGCAGCCTCTGGGGGGATGAAAAACTGTTTTTT
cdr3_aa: CASSLWGDEKLFF

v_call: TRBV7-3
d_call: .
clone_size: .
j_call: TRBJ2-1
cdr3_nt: TGTGCCAGCAGCACAGGGACGAGCAATGAGCAGTTCTTC
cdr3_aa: CASSTGTSNEQFF

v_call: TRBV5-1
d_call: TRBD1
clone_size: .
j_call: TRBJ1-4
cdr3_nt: TGCGCCAGCACCCGGACAGGAGATGAAAAACTGTTTTTT
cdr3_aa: CASTRTGDEKLFF

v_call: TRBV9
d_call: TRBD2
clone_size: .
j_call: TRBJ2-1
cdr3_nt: TGTGCCAGCAGCTTCCGAGGGGCCACTAGCGGGAGCGGTTATGAGCAGTTCTTC
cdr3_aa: CASSFRGATSGSGYEQFF

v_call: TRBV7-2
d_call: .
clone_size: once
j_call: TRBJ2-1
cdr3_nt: TGTGCCAGCAGCTTAGCGGGGGCACCTTCCTACAATGAGCAGTTCTTC
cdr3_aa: CASSLAGAPSYNEQFF

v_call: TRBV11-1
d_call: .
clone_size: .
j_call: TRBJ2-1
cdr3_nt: TGTGCCAGCAGCTTACTCAAGACTACAACCTACAATGAGCAGTTCTTC
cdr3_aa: CASSLLKTTTYNEQFF

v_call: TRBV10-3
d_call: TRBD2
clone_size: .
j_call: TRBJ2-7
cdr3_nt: TGTGCCATCAGATTGGGACTAGCGGATACCTACGAGCAGTACTTC
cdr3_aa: CAIRLGLADTYEQYF

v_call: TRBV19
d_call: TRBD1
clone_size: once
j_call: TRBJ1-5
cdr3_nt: TGTGCCAGTAGTAGGACAGGGGGCGCGGGGGCAGTTCAGCCCCAGCATTTT
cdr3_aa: CASSRTGGAGAVQPQHF

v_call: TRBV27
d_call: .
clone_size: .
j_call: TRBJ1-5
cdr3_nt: TGTGCCAGCAGCTTTAACGCCGGGGTTAGCAATCAGCCCCAGCATTTT
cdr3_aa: CASSFNAGVSNQPQHF

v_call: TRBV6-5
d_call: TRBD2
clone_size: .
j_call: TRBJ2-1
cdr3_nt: TGTGCCAGCAGTTACACCGGACTAGGAGGGGACAATGAGCAGTTCTTC
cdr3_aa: CASSYTGLGGDNEQFF

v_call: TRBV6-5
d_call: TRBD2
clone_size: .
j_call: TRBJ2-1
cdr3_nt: TGTGCCAGCAGTTACTCGATGGGAGGGTACAATGAGCAGTTCTTC
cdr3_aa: CASSYSMGGYNEQFF

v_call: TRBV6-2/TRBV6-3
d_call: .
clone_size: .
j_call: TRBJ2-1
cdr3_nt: TGTGCCAGCAGTTACGGATCCGGGACACGCGAGGTCTTC
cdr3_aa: CASSYGSGTREVF

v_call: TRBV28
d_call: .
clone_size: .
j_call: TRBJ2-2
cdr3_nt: TGTGCCAGCAGTTTAACCCACGGGTTCACCGGGGAGCTGTTTTTT
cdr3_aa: CASSLTHGFTGELFF

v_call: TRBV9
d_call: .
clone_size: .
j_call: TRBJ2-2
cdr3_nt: TGTGCCAGCAGCGCTCGATCGGGCAGGGACACCGGGGAGCTGTTTTTT
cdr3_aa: CASSARSGRDTGELFF

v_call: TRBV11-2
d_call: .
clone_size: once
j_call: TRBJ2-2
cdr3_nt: TGTGCCAGCAGCCGCCGACAGCTCAACACCGGGGAGCTGTTTTTT
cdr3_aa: CASSRRQLNTGELFF

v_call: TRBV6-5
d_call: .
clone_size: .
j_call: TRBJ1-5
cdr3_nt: TGTGCCAGCCAGGAGGGTAGCAATCAGCCCCAGCATTTT
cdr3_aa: CASQEGSNQPQHF

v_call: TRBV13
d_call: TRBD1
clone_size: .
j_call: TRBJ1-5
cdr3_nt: TGTGCCAGCAGCCCGGGACAGTTCCAGCCCCAGCATTTT
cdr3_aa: CASSPGQFQPQHF

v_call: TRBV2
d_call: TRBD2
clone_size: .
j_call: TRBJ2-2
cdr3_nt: TGTGCCAGCAGATGGACTAGCGGGAGTTATCGGTCCGGGGAGCTGTTTTTT
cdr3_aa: CASRWTSGSYRSGELFF

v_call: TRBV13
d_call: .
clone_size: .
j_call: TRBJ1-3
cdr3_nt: TGTGCCAGCAGCCTCGGGCGGGGCGGTGGAAACACCATATATTTT
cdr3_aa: CASSLGRGGGNTIYF

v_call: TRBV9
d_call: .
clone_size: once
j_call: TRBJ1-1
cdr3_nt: TGTGCCAGCAGCGTGACCCAGGGCAACACTGAAGCTTTCTTT
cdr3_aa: CASSVTQGNTEAFF

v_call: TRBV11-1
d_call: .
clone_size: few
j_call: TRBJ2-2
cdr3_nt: TGTGCCAGCGGCGAGACACTTATACCCACCGGGGAGCTGTTTTTT
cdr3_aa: CASGETLIPTGELFF

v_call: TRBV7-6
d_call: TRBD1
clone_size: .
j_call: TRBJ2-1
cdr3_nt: TGTGCCAGCAGCGCTTACAGGGGGAATGAGCAGTTCTTC
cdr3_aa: CASSAYRGNEQFF

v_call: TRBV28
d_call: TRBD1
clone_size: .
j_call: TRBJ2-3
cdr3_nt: TGTGCCAGCAGTAGGCCGGGGACAGGGATGGTAGATACGCAGTATTTT
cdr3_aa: CASSRPGTGMVDTQYF

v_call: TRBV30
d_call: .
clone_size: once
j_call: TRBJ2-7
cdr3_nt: TGTGCCTGGAGTGTACTGAGCAACGAGCAGTACTTC
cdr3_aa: CAWSVLSNEQYF

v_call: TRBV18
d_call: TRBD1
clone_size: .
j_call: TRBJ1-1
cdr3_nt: TGTGCCAGCTCACCGACAGGGCCGAACGAAGCTTTCTTT
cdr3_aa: CASSPTGPNEAFF

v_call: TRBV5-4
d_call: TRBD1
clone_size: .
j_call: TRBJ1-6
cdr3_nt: TGTGCCAGCAGCCGGGACAGGGTGAGCTCCTATAATTCACCCCTCCACTTT
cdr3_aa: CASSRDRVSSYNSPLHF

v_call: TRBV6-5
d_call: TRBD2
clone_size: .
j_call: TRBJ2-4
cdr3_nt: TGTGCCAGCTCTAGCGGGAGCGGAAACATTCAGTACTTC
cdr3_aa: CASSSGSGNIQYF

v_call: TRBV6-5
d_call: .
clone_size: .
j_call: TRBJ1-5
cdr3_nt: TGTGCCAGCAGTTACGCCAGGGACAATCAGCCCCAGCATTTT
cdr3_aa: CASSYARDNQPQHF

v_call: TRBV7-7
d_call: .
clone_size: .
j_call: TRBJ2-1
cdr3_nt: TGTGCTAGCAGCTTAGAGGTCAGGGGAAGCTACAATGAGCAGTTCTTC
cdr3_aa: CASSLEVRGSYNEQFF

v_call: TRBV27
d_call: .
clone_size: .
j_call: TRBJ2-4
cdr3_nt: TGTGCCAGCAGTCACGGACGGGGCATTCAGTACTTC
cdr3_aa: CASSHGRGIQYF

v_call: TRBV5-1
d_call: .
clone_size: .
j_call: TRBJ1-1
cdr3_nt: TGCGCCAGCAGCTCCGGGACGGGGGGGACTGAAGCTTTCTTT
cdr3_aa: CASSSGTGGTEAFF

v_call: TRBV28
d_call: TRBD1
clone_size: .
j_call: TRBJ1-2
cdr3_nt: TGTGCCAGCAGTCCCCGGACAGGGATAGCCTTC
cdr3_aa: CASSPRTGIAF

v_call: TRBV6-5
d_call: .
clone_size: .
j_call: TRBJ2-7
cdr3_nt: TGTGCCAGCAGTTATTCGGGACACACCAACGAGCAGTACTTC
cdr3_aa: CASSYSGHTNEQYF

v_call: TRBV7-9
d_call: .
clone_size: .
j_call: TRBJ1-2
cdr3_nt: TGTGCCAGCAGCGGCCTGTCAGGGGTGGTTGAGGGCTACACCTTC
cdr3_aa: CASSGLSGVVEGYTF

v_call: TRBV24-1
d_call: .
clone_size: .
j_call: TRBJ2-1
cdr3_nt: TGTGCCACCAGTGAGTCATCCTACAATGAGCAGTTCTTC
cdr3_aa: CATSESSYNEQFF

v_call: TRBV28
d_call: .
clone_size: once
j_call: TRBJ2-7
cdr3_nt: TGTGCCAGCAGCCTCCCGGGGGAGCAGTACTTC
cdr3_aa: CASSLPGEQYF

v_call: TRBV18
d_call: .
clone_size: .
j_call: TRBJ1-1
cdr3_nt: TGTGCCAGCTCACCACCGGCTCGGACACCGAACACTGAAGCTTTCTTT
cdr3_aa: CASSPPARTPNTEAFF

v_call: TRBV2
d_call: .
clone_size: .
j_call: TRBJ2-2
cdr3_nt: TGTGCCAGCTTCGACGGGTACACCGGGGAGCTGTTTTTT
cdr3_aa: CASFDGYTGELFF

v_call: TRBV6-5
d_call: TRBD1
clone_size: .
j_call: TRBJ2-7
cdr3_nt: TGTGCCAGCAGTTACGGTAGGGGGCTCTTCCACGAGCAGTACTTC
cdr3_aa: CASSYGRGLFHEQYF

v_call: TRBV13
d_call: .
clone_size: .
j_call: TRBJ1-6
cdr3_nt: TGTGCCAGCAGCTCGGGGGTGTCAAATTCACCCCTCCACTTT
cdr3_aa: CASSSGVSNSPLHF

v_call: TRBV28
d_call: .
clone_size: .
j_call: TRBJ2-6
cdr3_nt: TGTGCCAGCAGTTTATTGGGAGGCGAGGATTCAGGGGCCAACGTCCTGACTTTC
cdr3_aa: CASSLLGGEDSGANVLTF

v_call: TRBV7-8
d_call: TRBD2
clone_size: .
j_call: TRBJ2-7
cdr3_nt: TGTGCCAGCAGCCTTCGGACTAGCAGCACCTACGAGCAGTACTTC
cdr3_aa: CASSLRTSSTYEQYF

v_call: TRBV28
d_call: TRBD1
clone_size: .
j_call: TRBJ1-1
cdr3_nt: TGTGCCAGCAGTTTAGAGGGCAGGGGGGACACTGAAGCTTTCTTT
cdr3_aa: CASSLEGRGDTEAFF